The table lists the clone carrying this T cell receptor (beta chain) with a few counts. TCRdb keeps only in-frame clones here, not all; method: immunoSEQ multiplex PCR. The sample comprises 200,000 to 300,000 clones, around 87% of which are singletons, and less than 1.6% rests with the top ten. This sample is drawn from a study of blood T cell repertoires in COVID-19. About the study: Material from acute and convalescent COVID-19 was sourced from the United States, Italy and Spain.

Looked up from germline, CDR1 is MNHNS and CDR2 is SASEGT. The CDR3 is 15 amino acids. J gave up 9 bases and V 1 base, and 12 bases lay outside the gene matches. What was sequenced was peripheral blood. The chain is built from TRBV6-1 and TRBJ2-7; 7 nucleotides align to TRBD2. The source of this sequence is a woman aged 40 to 55 who had recovered from COVID-19. The CDR3 nucleotides are TGTGCCAGCAGTGAAGTATACGGGGACTACGAAGGGCAGTACTTC. Amino acid sequence: CASSEVYGDYEGQYF.